This passage covers 6 T cell receptor beta chains from one sample sequenced in a study of Ad26.COV2.S vaccination and SARS-CoV-2 variants (dated by TCRdb to the early 2020s). Receptors were amplified or captured by the immunoSEQ multiplex PCR assay. TCRdb retrieved this table from immuneACCESS and kept in-frame rearrangements only. Not all clones are present; in checked studies, unresolved V genes account for under half, and no reason is known for the remainder. In this sample the table shows about 94,000 clones, approximately 77% of which occur a single time. Roughly 15% of the sample goes to the ten largest clones. The sample's time point label is to be understood as: individuals recovered from natural SARS-CoV-2 infection. The sequences come from peripheral blood, collected after recovery from COVID-19. The source of these receptors is a human donor who had recovered from COVID-19.

V and J are TRBV11-2 and TRBJ2-2; D gene unclear. Germline lookup yields CDR1 SGHAT and CDR2 FQNNGV. The CDR3 runs to 15 residues. Trimming took off 5 bases at V and 2 bases at J, with 12 bases between the two ends. The CDR3 coding sequence is TGTGCCAGCAGCCATACATCCGTCAACACCGGGGAGCTGTTTTTT. Protein: CASSHTSVNTGELFF.

The chain employs TRBV6-2 or TRBV6-3 and TRBJ2-2, with 12 bases fitting TRBD1. Trimming at V came to 5 bases and at J to 14 bases, leaving 6 bases not matched to a gene. CDR1 is MNHEY and CDR2 is SVGEGT in the germline V gene. The CDR3 has 13 residues. The CDR3 DNA is TGTGCCAGCAGTCCCGGGACAGGGGGCGAACTGTTTTTT. Its translation is CASSPGTGGELFF.

This rearrangement joins TRBV5-4 to TRBJ1-3; no clear D gene. V lost 0 bases, J lost 2 bases, and 12 bases lay in between. The CDR3 sequence is 16 residues long. Germline CDR1 SGHNT, CDR2 YYREEE (reference sequence). The CDR3 DNA follows: TGTGCCAGCAGCTTGGATCCAGGTCCCACTGGAAACACCATATATTTT. Its translation is CASSLDPGPTGNTIYF.

This clone was seen more than once but under ten times. The chain couples TRBV6-5 to TRBJ1-4; D call uncertain. The germline V gene encodes CDR1 MNHEY and CDR2 SVGAGI. CDR3 size: 14 residues. The V and J ends lost 6 bases and 3 bases respectively, with 11 bases between them. Written as DNA, the CDR3 is TGTGCCAGCAGAAAAATGGGTTCTAATGAAAAACTGTTTTTT. Protein sequence: CASRKMGSNEKLFF.

V and J are TRBV4-2 and TRBJ2-1; possible D gene TRBD2, 7 bases. Germline V CDR1 and CDR2: LGHNA, YNFKEQ. The CDR3 is 18 residues long. V was cut by 4 bases and J by 0 bases, with 19 bases left in between. The CDR3 DNA follows: TGTGCCAGCAGCCCCCGGGGCCAGGGGACTACCTCCTACAATGAGCAGTTCTTC. Protein product: CASSPRGQGTTSYNEQFF.

The CDR3 DNA is TGTGCCAGCAGCCCCAGCGGGATAGCCTACAATGAGCAGTTCTTC. The encoded protein is CASSPSGIAYNEQFF. V usage is TRBV7-2 and J usage is TRBJ2-1, with TRBD2 identical over 7 bases. The CDR3 has 15 residues. CDR1 is SGHTA and CDR2 is FQGNSA in the germline V gene. J was trimmed by 2 bases and V by 5 bases; bases with no gene match: 6.